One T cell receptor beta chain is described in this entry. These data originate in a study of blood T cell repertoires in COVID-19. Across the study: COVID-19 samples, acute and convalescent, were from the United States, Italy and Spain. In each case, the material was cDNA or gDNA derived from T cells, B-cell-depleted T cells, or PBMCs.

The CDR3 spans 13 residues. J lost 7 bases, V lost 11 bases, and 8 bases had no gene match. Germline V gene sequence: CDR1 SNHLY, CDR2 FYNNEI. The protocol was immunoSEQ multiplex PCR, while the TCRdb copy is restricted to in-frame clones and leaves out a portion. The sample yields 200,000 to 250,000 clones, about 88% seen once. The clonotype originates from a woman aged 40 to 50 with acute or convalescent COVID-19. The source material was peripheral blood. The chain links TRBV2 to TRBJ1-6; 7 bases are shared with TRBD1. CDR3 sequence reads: CAGTGTENSPLHF. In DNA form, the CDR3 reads TGTGCCGGAACCGGGACAGAAAATTCACCCCTCCACTTT.